The clone carrying this T cell receptor beta chain came up many times. The record originates from a study of blood T cell repertoires in COVID-19. Study context: Whether acute or convalescent, the COVID-19 samples came from the United States, Italy and Spain. Sample material is recorded as cDNA or gDNA derived from T cells, B-cell-depleted T cells, or PBMCs.

V dropped 1 base and J dropped 0; count of bases not matched to a gene: 14. Germline assignment: CDR1 SGHDN and CDR2 FVKESK. The CDR3 runs 20 residues. In the study's own analysis: Estimation of nucleated cell counts was performed using reference gene primer amplification. TCRdb's table, derived via immunoSEQ multiplex PCR, lists solely in-frame clones and lacks some. V, J and clone size reflect that table, while D and trimming were determined from the DNA. In the table there are roughly 200,000 clones, about 78% of which are singletons. The clonotype was recovered from a woman aged 70 to 79 with acute or convalescent COVID-19. This rearrangement joins TRBV14 to TRBJ2-7, with 11 bases aligning to TRBD2. The specimen sequenced was peripheral blood. The CDR3 is CASSQGAPGLAASYSYEQYF. DNA for the CDR3: TGTGCCAGCAGCCAAGGGGCTCCGGGACTAGCGGCTTCCTACTCCTACGAGCAGTACTTC.